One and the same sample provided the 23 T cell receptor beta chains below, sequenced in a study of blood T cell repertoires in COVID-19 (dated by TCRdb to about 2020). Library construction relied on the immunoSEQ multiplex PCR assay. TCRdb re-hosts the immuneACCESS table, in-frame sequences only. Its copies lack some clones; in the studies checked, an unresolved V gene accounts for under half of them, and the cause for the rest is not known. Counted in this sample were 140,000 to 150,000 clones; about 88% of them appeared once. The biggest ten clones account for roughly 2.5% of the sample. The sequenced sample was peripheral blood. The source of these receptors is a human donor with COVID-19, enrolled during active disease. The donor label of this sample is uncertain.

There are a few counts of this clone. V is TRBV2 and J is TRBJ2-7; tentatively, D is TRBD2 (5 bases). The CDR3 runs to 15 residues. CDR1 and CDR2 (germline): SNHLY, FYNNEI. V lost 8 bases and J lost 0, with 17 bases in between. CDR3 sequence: CASRGGRLFSYEQYF. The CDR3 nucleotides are TGTGCCAGCCGCGGAGGACGCCTTTTCTCCTACGAGCAGTACTTC. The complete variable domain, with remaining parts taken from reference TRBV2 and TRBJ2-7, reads EPEVTQTPSHQVTQMGQEVILRCVPISNHLYFYWYRQILGQKVEFLVSFYNNEISEKSEIFDDQFSVERPDGSNFTLKIRSTKLEDSAMYFCASRGGRLFSYEQYFGPGTRLTVT.

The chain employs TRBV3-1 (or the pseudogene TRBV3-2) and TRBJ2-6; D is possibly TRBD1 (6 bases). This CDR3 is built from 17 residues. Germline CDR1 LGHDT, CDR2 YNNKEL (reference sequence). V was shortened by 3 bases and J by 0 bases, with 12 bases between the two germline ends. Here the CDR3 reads CASSQGTPVSGANVLTF. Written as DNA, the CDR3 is TGTGCCAGCAGCCAGGGGACACCAGTCTCTGGGGCCAACGTCCTGACTTTC.

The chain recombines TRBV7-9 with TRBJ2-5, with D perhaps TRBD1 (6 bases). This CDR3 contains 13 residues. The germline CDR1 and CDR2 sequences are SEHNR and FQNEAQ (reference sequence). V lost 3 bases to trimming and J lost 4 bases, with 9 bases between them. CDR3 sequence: CASSFSGVETQYF. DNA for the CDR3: TGTGCCAGCAGCTTTTCAGGGGTAGAGACCCAGTACTTC.

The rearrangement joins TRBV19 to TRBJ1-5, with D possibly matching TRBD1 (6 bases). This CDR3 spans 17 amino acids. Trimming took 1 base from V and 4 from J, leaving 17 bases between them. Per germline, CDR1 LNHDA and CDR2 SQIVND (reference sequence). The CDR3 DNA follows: TGTGCCAGTAGTATAGCGCCCCGGGGGGGGGCAAATCAGCCCCAGCATTTT. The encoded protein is CASSIAPRGGANQPQHF.

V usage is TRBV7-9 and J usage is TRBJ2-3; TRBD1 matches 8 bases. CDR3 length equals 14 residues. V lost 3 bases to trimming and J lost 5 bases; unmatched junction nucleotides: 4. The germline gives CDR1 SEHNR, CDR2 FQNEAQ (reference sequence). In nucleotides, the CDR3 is TGTGCCAGCAGCTTTTCTACAGGGGGAGATACGCAGTATTTT. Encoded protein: CASSFSTGGDTQYF.

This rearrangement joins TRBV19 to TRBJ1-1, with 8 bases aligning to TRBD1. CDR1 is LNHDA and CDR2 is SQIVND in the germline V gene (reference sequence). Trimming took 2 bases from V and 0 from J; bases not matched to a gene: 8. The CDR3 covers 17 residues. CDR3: CASSIPGGGLMNTEAFF. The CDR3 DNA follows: TGTGCCAGTAGTATACCAGGGGGCGGTTTAATGAACACTGAAGCTTTCTTT. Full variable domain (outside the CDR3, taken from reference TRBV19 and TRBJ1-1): DGGITQSPKYLFRKEGQNVTLSCEQNLNHDAMYWYRQDPGQGLRLIYYSQIVNDFQKGDIAEGYSVSREKKESFPLTVTSAQKNPTAFYLCASSIPGGGLMNTEAFFGQGTRLTVV.

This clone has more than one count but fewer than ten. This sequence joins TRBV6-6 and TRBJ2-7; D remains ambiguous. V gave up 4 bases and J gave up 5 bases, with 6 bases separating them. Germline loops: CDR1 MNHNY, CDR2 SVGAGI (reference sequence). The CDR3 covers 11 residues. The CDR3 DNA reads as TGTGCCAGCAGTTCACTGCACGAGCAGTACTTC. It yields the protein CASSSLHEQYF.

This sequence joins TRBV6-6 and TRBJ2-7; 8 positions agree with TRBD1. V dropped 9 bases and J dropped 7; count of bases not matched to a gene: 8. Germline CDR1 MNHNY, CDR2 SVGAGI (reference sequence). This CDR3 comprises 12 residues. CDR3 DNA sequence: TGTGCCAGTAGACAGGGGAGGCGAGAGCAGTACTTC. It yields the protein CASRQGRREQYF.

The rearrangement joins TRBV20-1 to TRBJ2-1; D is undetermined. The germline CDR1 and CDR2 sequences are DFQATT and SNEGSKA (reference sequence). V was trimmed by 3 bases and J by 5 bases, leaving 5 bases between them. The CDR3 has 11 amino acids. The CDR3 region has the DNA TGCAGTGCTAGGAGAGACAATGAGCAGTTCTTC. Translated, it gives CSARRDNEQFF.

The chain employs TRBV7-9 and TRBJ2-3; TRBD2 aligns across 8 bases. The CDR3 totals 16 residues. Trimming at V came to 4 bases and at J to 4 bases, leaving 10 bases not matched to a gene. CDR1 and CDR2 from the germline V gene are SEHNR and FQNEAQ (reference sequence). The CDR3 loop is CASSSLTSVGADTQYF. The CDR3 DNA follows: TGTGCCAGCAGCTCATTGACTAGCGTCGGAGCAGATACGCAGTATTTT.

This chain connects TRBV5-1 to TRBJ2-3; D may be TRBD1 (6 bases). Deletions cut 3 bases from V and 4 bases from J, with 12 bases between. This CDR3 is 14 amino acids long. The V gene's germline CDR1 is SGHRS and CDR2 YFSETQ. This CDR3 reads CASSYNRGSDTQYF. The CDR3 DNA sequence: TGCGCCAGCAGCTACAATAGGGGGTCAGATACGCAGTATTTT.

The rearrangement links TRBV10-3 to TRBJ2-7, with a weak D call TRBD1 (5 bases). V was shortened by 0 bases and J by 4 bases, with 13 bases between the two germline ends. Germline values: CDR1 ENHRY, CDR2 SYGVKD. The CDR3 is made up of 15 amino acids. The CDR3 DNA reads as TGTGCCATCAGTGAGTCGATTGGGGCTGCGTACGAGCAGTACTTC. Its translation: CAISESIGAAYEQYF.

The CDR3: CASSPPGDRGSGPQHF. The CDR3 region has the DNA TGTGCCAGCAGTCCCCCGGGTGACAGGGGGTCGGGGCCCCAGCATTTT. This chain joins TRBV25-1 and TRBJ1-5; TRBD1 agrees at 9 bases. CDR1 MGHDK and CDR2 SYGVNS come from the germline V gene. This CDR3 is built from 16 residues. The J segment lost 9 bases and the V segment lost 5 bases, leaving 14 bases of the junction unmatched.

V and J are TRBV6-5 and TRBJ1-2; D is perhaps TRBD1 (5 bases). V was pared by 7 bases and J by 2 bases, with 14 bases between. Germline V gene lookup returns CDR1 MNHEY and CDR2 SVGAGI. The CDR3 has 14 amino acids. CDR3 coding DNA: TGTGCCAGCAACGCAGGGAGGGGAAACTATGGCTACACCTTC. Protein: CASNAGRGNYGYTF.

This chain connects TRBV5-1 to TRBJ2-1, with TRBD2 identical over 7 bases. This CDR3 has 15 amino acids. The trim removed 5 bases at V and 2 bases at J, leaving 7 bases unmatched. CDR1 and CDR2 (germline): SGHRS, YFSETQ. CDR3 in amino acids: CASSGGGVPYNEQFF. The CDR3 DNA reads TGCGCCAGCAGTGGTGGGGGGGTCCCCTACAATGAGCAGTTCTTC. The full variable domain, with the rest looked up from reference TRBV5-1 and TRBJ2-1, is KAGVTQTPRYLIKTRGQQVTLSCSPISGHRSVSWYQQTPGQGLQFLFEYFSETQRNKGNFPGRFSGRQFSNSRSEMNVSTLELGDSALYLCASSGGGVPYNEQFFGPGTRLTVL.

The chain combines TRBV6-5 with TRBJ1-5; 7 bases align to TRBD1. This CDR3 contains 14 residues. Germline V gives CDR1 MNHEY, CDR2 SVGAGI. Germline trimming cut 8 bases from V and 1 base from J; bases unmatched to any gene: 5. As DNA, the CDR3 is TGTGCCAGCGGACCGGACAGGAGCAATCAGCCCCAGCATTTT. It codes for CASGPDRSNQPQHF.

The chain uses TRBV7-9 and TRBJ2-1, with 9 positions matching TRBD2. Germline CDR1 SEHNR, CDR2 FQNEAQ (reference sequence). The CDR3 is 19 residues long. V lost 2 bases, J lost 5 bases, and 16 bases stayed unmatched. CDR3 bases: TGTGCCAGCAGCTTACTGCAGGGAACAAGCGGGGGGTACAACAATGAGCAGTTCTTC. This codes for CASSLLQGTSGGYNNEQFF.

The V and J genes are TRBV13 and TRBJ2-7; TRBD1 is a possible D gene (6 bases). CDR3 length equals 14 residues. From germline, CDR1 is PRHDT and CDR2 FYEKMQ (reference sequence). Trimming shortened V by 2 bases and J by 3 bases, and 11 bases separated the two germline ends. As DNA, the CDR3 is TGTGCCAGCAGCTTATGGGGGCTCGGCTACGAGCAGTACTTC. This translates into CASSLWGLGYEQYF.

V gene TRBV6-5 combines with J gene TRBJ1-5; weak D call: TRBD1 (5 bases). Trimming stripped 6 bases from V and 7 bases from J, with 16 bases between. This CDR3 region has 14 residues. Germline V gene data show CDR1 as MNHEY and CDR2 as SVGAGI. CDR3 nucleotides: TGTGCCAGCAGAGGGGCACGTGGGCCACAGCCCCAGCATTTT. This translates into CASRGARGPQPQHF.

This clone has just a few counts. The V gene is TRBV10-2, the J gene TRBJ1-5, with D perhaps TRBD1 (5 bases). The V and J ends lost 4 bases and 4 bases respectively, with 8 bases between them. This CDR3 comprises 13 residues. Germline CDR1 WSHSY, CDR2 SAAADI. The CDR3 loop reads CASSGGANQPQHF. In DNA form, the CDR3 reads TGCGCCAGCAGTGGGGGCGCGAATCAGCCCCAGCATTTT.

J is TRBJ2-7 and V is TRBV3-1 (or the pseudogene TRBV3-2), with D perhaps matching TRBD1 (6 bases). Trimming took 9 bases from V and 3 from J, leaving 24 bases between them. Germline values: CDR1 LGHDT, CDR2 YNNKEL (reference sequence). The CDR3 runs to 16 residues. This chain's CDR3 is CASGQETWTEYYEQYF. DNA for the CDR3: TGTGCCAGTGGCCAAGAAACTTGGACAGAGTACTACGAGCAGTACTTC.

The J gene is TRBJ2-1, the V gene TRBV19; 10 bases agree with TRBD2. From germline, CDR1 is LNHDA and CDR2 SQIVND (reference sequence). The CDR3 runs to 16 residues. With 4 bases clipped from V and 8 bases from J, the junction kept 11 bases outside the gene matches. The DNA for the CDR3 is TGTGCCAGTAGTACCGAAAGCGGGGGGGTCTTCGATGAGCAGTTCTTC. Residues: CASSTESGGVFDEQFF.

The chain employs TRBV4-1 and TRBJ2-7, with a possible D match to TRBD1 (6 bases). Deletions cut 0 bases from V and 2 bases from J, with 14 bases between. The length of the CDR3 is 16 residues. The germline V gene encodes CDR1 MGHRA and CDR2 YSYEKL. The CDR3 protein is CASSQDWAGAPYEQYF. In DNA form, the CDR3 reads TGCGCCAGCAGCCAAGATTGGGCAGGGGCCCCCTACGAGCAGTACTTC.